The rows below give T cell receptor beta chains drawn from one sample of a study of OX40 agonist ivuxolimab in advanced cancers. Some clones are missing from TCRdb's copy, which holds only in-frame ones; the method was immunoSEQ multiplex PCR. Of under 70,000 clones in the sample, 85% were seen once. The input for sequencing was CD4+ or CD8+ T cells sorted from blood, taken in a trial of the OX40 agonist ivuxolimab. The receptors come from an adult with an advanced solid tumor such as melanoma, head and neck, liver or kidney cancer. Each CDR3 is given without its conserved first and last residue.

V | CDR3
TRBV11-2 | ASSLLAGSNTEAF
TRBV11-2 | ASSLERLGELF
TRBV28 | ASSLRDSYGYT
TRBV7-9 | ASTSSGDTQY
TRBV5-1 | ASSLSGGAAFHEQY
TRBV11-1 | ASSEEGAKRNTGELF
TRBV12-5 | ASGLTTGSGELF
TRBV27 | ASSRQVLQPQH
TRBV9 | ASSVTGLSNEQF
TRBV2 | ASTKTSGGTKNIQY
TRBV28 | ASSEMTGASGLPQH
TRBV11-2 | ASSPNRVGSQH
TRBV5-4 | ASSLEGEQY
TRBV7-3 | ASSSDGGNTDTQY
TRBV28 | ASTRAGRYEQY
TRBV6-4 | ASRAVNSGNSPLH
TRBV2 | ATRQAYEQY
TRBV28 | ASTLLDGYGYT
TRBV5-4 | ASSFRNTGELF
TRBV28 | ASRGKRGDRAGQPQH
TRBV5-5 | ASSPGPLRVANYGYT
TRBV13 | ASSPPLLQETQY
TRBV15 | ATRPGTANSPLH
TRBV30 | AWQQGGPETQY
TRBV5-1 | ASSLEGTGSTEAF
TRBV27 | ASSAQRGGTDTQY
TRBV4-2 | ASSQVATRGEQY
TRBV7-2 | ATRMGYNEQF
TRBV7-2 | ASSPRTGASYEQY
TRBV28 | ASTFGLAGGWLYNEQF
TRBV15 | ATSREGLAGPYNEQF
TRBV7-9 | ASSLGAGASNQPQH
TRBV18 | ASSVELEGEQY
TRBV23-1 | ASSPRGDEQF
TRBV6-5 | ATSTGDLGPETQY
TRBV7-2 | ASSLGGGVSPLH
TRBV18 | ASSPKTAGVTEAF
TRBV14 | ASSQVGGPTDTQY
TRBV28 | ASSRDRGPNYGYT
TRBV7-2 | ASSSDRTTSEQY
TRBV2 | ASREGEDVTDEQY